The present entry profiles one T cell receptor beta chain with its context. The antigen this receptor binds is unknown. No base qualities exist here, and no much larger clone lies one base off it. Enrolling through a virtual design, the prospective study's participants ranged in age from roughly 18 to 100 years and lived across roughly 24 United States geographic areas. In the prospective study, participants were assigned to cohorts based on the clinical history participants reported in a screening survey and a study questionnaire. In the prospective study, whole blood, serum and a nasopharyngeal or oropharyngeal swab were collected from each participant by mobile phlebotomists. Over a roughly 2-month period, participants in the prospective study had the option of providing additional blood draws and questionnaires. Blood samples from the prospective study were shipped frozen or at room temperature prior to DNA extraction.

V is pruned by 1 base and J by 6 bases, leaving 5 bases of the junction without a gene match. Inclusive of the bounding cysteine and phenylalanine, the CDR3 is 14 residues long. Just the 42-base CDR3 DNA is kept, in frame starting at base 1. CDR1 is given as KGHSH and CDR2 as LQKENI, both from the germline V gene. These data come from a study of blood T cell repertoires in COVID-19 (dated by TCRdb to about 2020). Study-wide context: Samples covering the acute and convalescent phases of COVID-19 were provided by collaborators in the United States, Italy and Spain. Deeply sampled blood TCRbeta repertoires from subjects exposed to, actively infected with, or recovered from COVID-19 were included in the dataset. The repertoires were released in a freely available public database intended as a resource for research on the immune response to SARS-CoV-2. HLA class I and class II types, where available, came from metadata supplied by the sample provider rather than from assay-based typing. The material from the prospective study consisted of cDNA or gDNA derived from T cells, B-cell-depleted T cells, or PBMCs. The samples were drawn from the first 160 participants of the ongoing ImmuneRACE study and from over a thousand subjects provided by 6 global collaborators. A de-identified subject ID, COVID-19 status, age in years and sex were almost always included in the sample metadata. Here is what the overall study found, with its caveats: How much clinical and demographic metadata was included differed by source and by participant, and the metadata was provided uncurated.

TCRbeta CDR3 regions were amplified from genomic DNA using the immunoSEQ Assay, a bias-controlled multiplex PCR. As for the original processing: Nucleated cell counts per sample were estimated from amplification of reference gene primers within the assay. To quantify the absolute abundance of each unique TCRbeta CDR3 rearrangement, sequence reads were collapsed and filtered. For each sample, productive Simpson clonality was calculated by taking the square root of Simpson's diversity index across productive rearrangements. TCRdb stores this immuneACCESS table with in-frame sequences only. Part of the clones is absent; in the studies checked, under half of the shortfall reflects unresolved V genes, and no reason is known for the rest. That table is the source of V, J and clone size, and D and trimming were worked out from the DNA. This sample lists some 270,000 clones; approximately 85% were detected once. The top ten hold approximately 9.1% of the sample.

The TCR sequence derives from a woman in her forties or fifties with acute COVID-19. The V and J segments used are TRBV18 and TRBJ1-2, with 7 junctional bases fitting TRBD1. The sample consisted of PBMCs or T cells enriched from blood (not recorded which). This receptor has the CDR3 CASSPRGQVHGYTF. The bases read TGTGCCAGCTCACCACGAGGACAGGTACATGGCTACACCTTC. This CDR3, with the reference TRBV18 and TRBJ1-2 proteins standing in past its ends, gives the full variable domain NAGVMQNPRHLVRRRGQEARLRCSPMKGHSHVYWYRQLPEEGLKFMVYLQKENIIDESGMPKERFSAEFPKEGPSILRIQQVVRGDSAAYFCASSPRGQVHGYTFGSGTRLTVV.